These 23 T cell receptor beta chains were all obtained from the same sample, sequenced in a study of T cell changes during pregnancy in multiple sclerosis. Profiling relied on immunoSEQ multiplex PCR, and the TCRdb table lists in-frame clones only, not all of them. The sample lists 50,000 to 65,000 clones, 70% to 90% seen once, with over 1.5% in the top ten. The sample was peripheral blood, taken in the first trimester of pregnancy. These receptors were obtained from a female donor with multiple sclerosis, enrolled in a pregnancy study.

DNA of the CDR3: TGTGCCAGCAGCCCCCGACCCCCGACTGGCACAGATACGCAGTATTTT. Encoded protein: CASSPRPPTGTDTQYF. V and J are TRBV7-2 and TRBJ2-3, with D unclear. The CDR3 loop spans 16 amino acids. V lost 5 bases and J lost 1, with 16 bases in between. CDR1 and CDR2 from the germline V gene are SGHTA and FQGNSA.

The chain combines TRBV10-3 with TRBJ2-1, with 10 positions matching TRBD1. Germline CDR1 ENHRY, CDR2 SYGVKD. The V segment lost 6 bases and the J segment 7 bases; nucleotides outside the gene matches: 12. This CDR3 has 16 residues. The CDR3 nucleotides read TGTGCCATCAGCATCACCGGGACAGGGGAAGGGAATGAGCAGTTCTTC. This encodes CAISITGTGEGNEQFF.

This clone was observed a single time. V usage is TRBV11-3 and J usage is TRBJ1-1; possible D gene TRBD1, 6 bases. V gave up 4 bases and J gave up 4 bases, with 13 bases separating them. The CDR3 is 14 residues long. Germline V gene data show CDR1 as SGHNT and CDR2 as YENEEA. CDR3 protein: CASSSQGRGTEAFF. The CDR3 region has the DNA TGTGCCAGCAGCTCACAGGGTCGGGGCACTGAAGCTTTCTTT. Filled out from reference TRBV11-3 and TRBJ1-1, the complete variable domain reads EAGVVQSPRYKIIEKKQPVAFWCNPISGHNTLYWYLQNLGQGPELLIRYENEEAVDDSQLPKDRFSAERLKGVDSTLKIQPAELGDSAVYLCASSSQGRGTEAFFGQGTRLTVV.

This chain joins TRBV27 and TRBJ2-7; D is perhaps TRBD2 (5 bases). Trimming pared 2 bases from V and 6 bases from J, leaving 5 bases between. CDR1 is MNHEY, CDR2 SMNVEV, per germline (reference sequence). This CDR3 is 11 amino acids long. The CDR3 region has the DNA TGTGCCAGCAGTTTAGCGGGCGAGCAGTACTTC. As protein: CASSLAGEQYF.

The V and J genes are TRBV1 and TRBJ2-1; whether TRBD2, the table's D call, matches the DNA was not checked. TRBV1 is marked as a pseudogene. The CDR3 totals 17 residues. The DNA of the CDR3 is TGCACCAGCAGCCAAGACCCCCTTAGCGTTACCTACAATGAGCAGTTCTTC. Protein sequence: CTSSQDPLSVTYNEQFF.

This clone appeared once. The chain has TRBV13 and TRBJ2-1; tentatively, D is TRBD1 (5 bases). The CDR3 is 15 residues long. The V end was cut by 1 base, the J end by 4 bases, with 11 bases between. Looked up from germline, CDR1 is PRHDT and CDR2 is FYEKMQ (reference sequence). The DNA of the CDR3 is TGTGCCAGCAGCTTAGAAAGGACACCTTACAATGAGCAGTTCTTC. Translated, it gives CASSLERTPYNEQFF. Supplemented by reference TRBV13 and TRBJ2-1, the full variable domain reads AAGVIQSPRHLIKEKRETATLKCYPIPRHDTVYWYQQGPGQDPQFLISFYEKMQSDKGSIPDRFSAQQFSDYHSELNMSSLELGDSALYFCASSLERTPYNEQFFGPGTRLTVL.

This CDR3 reads CASSPVAGGYNEQFF. Written as DNA, the CDR3 is TGTGCCAGCAGCCCCGTAGCGGGAGGGTACAATGAGCAGTTCTTC. The gene calls are TRBV28 and TRBJ2-1; TRBD2 agrees at 11 bases. CDR1 and CDR2 from the germline V gene are MDHEN and SYDVKM. The CDR3 length is 15 residues. J gave up 4 bases and V 6 bases, and 5 bases lay outside the gene matches. Based on the CDR3 plus reference TRBV28 and TRBJ2-1, the full variable domain is DVKVTQSSRYLVKRTGEKVFLECVQDMDHENMFWYRQDPGLGLRLIYFSYDVKMKEKGDIPEGYSVSREKKERFSLILESASTNQTSMYLCASSPVAGGYNEQFFGPGTRLTVL.

The V call is TRBV4-2, the J call TRBJ2-1; 8 bases are shared with TRBD2. Trimming cost V 0 bases and J 9 bases; bases outside gene matches: 7. Looked up from germline, CDR1 is LGHNA and CDR2 is YNFKEQ. The CDR3 sequence is 15 residues long. The CDR3 spells CASSQDRTSFSEQFF. The CDR3 nucleotides are TGTGCCAGCAGCCAAGATCGGACTAGCTTCAGTGAGCAGTTCTTC.

J is TRBJ1-1 and V is TRBV14; weak D call: TRBD1 (6 bases). V lost 4 bases and J lost 1, with 7 bases in between. This CDR3 is built from 13 residues. The germline V gene has CDR1 SGHDN and CDR2 FVKESK. As DNA, the CDR3 is TGTGCCAGCAGCCTGACAGGGAACACTGAAGCTTTCTTT. This gives the protein CASSLTGNTEAFF.

This rearrangement joins TRBV10-3 to TRBJ1-4, with 9 nucleotides matching TRBD1. The J segment lost 7 bases and the V segment lost 6 bases, leaving 6 bases of the junction unmatched. Germline CDR1 and CDR2: ENHRY and SYGVKD. The CDR3 length is 14 residues. The CDR3 DNA is TGTGCCATCAGGGGGGACAGGGCGGGTGAAAAACTGTTTTTT. Its protein is CAIRGDRAGEKLFF.

In its sample, this clone was seen a few times. The chain joins TRBV10-3 to TRBJ1-2; maybe TRBD1 (6 bases). This CDR3 region has 14 residues. V was shortened by 4 bases and J by 4 bases, with 13 bases between the two germline ends. Germline CDR1 ENHRY, CDR2 SYGVKD. In DNA, the CDR3 is TGTGCCATCAGTGGCAACAGGGATAGCTATGGCTACACCTTC. This codes for CAISGNRDSYGYTF.

This rearrangement joins TRBV2 to TRBJ1-3; no firm D call. The CDR3 covers 13 residues. V shed 6 bases and J shed 4 bases, with 10 bases lying between them. Per the germline V gene, CDR1 is SNHLY and CDR2 is FYNNEI. DNA of the CDR3: TGTGCCAGCAGGGAGACGGTGGGAAACACCATATATTTT. The encoded protein is CASRETVGNTIYF.

The J gene is TRBJ2-7, the V gene TRBV10-3, with 11 bases lining up with TRBD2. The CDR3 contains 16 residues. The V and J ends lost 0 bases and 6 bases, in that order; junction bases with no gene match: 7. Germline CDR1 ENHRY, CDR2 SYGVKD. CDR3 sequence: CAISESGTSGWGEQYF. CDR3 DNA: TGTGCCATCAGTGAGTCTGGGACTAGCGGTTGGGGCGAGCAGTACTTC.

V usage is TRBV5-4 and J usage is TRBJ2-3, with 13 positions matching TRBD2. V was clipped by 2 bases and J by 3 bases; unmatched bases: 9. Germline V lookup: CDR1 SGHNT, CDR2 YYREEE (reference sequence). The length of the CDR3 is 18 residues. The CDR3 loop is CASSLPWTSGRVTDTQYF. The CDR3 DNA follows: TGTGCCAGCAGCTTACCCTGGACTAGCGGGAGAGTAACAGATACGCAGTATTTT.

The rearrangement joins TRBV6-5 to TRBJ1-1; D might be TRBD1 (5 bases). The germline V gene encodes CDR1 MNHEY and CDR2 SVGAGI. Trimming pared 2 bases from V and 3 bases from J, leaving 7 bases between. This CDR3 region has 13 residues. This CDR3 is CASSYTGDTEAFF. The CDR3 DNA reads as TGTGCCAGCAGTTACACGGGGGACACTGAAGCTTTCTTT.

The chain links TRBV6-5 to TRBJ2-3; TRBD1 matches at 8 bases. The CDR3 is 14 residues long. V shed 6 bases, J shed 3 bases, and the junction held 5 bases outside the gene matches. CDR1 is MNHEY and CDR2 is SVGAGI in the germline V gene. The CDR3 DNA reads TGTGCCAGCAGACCGGGACAGGCGACAGATACGCAGTATTTT. Its protein product is CASRPGQATDTQYF.

The chain recombines TRBV4-1 with TRBJ1-1, with D unresolved. V lost 4 bases, J lost 4 bases, and 13 bases lay in between. Germline CDR1 reads MGHRA; CDR2 reads YSYEKL. CDR3 length equals 14 residues. The CDR3 bases are TGCGCCAGCAGCCTCCAGCGGGGTATCACTGAAGCTTTCTTT. Translated, it gives CASSLQRGITEAFF.

This clone has a handful of counts. The chain has TRBV30 and TRBJ1-5; perhaps TRBD1 as D (6 bases). Germline assignment: CDR1 GTSNPN and CDR2 SVGIG (reference sequence). CDR3 length: 14 residues. Trimming cost V 3 bases and J 0 bases, with 9 bases left between them. CDR3: CAWRDSYSNQPQHF. The CDR3 nucleotides read TGTGCCTGGAGGGACAGCTATAGCAATCAGCCCCAGCATTTT.

This chain joins TRBV5-1 and TRBJ2-3, with TRBD1 matching 7 bases. The CDR3 runs to 16 residues. V trimming: 2 bases; J trimming: 0 bases; junction bases outside the gene matches: 6. CDR1 SGHRS and CDR2 YFSETQ come from the germline V gene. CDR3 amino acids: CASSLQGSSSTDTQYF. The CDR3 nucleotides are TGCGCCAGCAGCTTACAGGGGTCTTCTAGCACAGATACGCAGTATTTT.

The CDR3 loop reads CASSPRDRTTYEQYF. CDR3 coding DNA: TGTGCCAGCAGCCCACGGGACAGGACTACCTACGAGCAGTACTTC. The chain joins TRBV7-2 to TRBJ2-7; 8 bases line up with TRBD1. This CDR3 has 15 amino acids. Germline assignment: CDR1 SGHTA and CDR2 FQGNSA. The V gene end was trimmed by 5 bases and the J gene end by 2 bases; junction bases not matched to a gene: 8.

The chain joins TRBV5-4 to TRBJ2-3, with D possibly TRBD2 on 6 matching bases. Germline V lookup: CDR1 SGHNT, CDR2 YYREEE (reference sequence). The V end was cut by 4 bases, the J end by 0 bases, with 18 bases between. This CDR3 comprises 17 residues. The CDR3 region is CASSPPGVAISTDTQYF. The DNA of the CDR3 is TGTGCCAGCAGCCCTCCGGGGGTAGCGATTAGCACAGATACGCAGTATTTT.

The V call is TRBV9, the J call TRBJ1-2; D remains unclear. CDR1 and CDR2 from the germline V gene are SGDLS and YYNGEE. V gave up 0 bases and J gave up 4 bases, with 13 bases separating them. The CDR3 is made up of 15 amino acids. CDR3 coding DNA: TGTGCCAGCAGCGTAGCTACACAGCGGGGCTATGGCTACACCTTC. Translation: CASSVATQRGYGYTF.

This clone showed up just a few times. The gene calls are TRBV7-9 and TRBJ1-4; 7 bases map to TRBD1. After removal of 4 bases from V and 5 bases from J, the junction contained 4 bases not matched to a gene. Germline lookup yields CDR1 SEHNR and CDR2 FQNEAQ (reference sequence). There are 14 residues in the CDR3. CDR3 DNA: TGTGCCAGCAGCTGGACAGGTCTAAATGAAAAACTGTTTTTT. It translates to CASSWTGLNEKLFF.